The 15 T cell receptor beta chains below come from one sample, sequenced in a study of cytomegalovirus exposure and HLA in healthy donors. Primers included in the PCR were 60 Vbeta and 13 Jbeta primers. Sequencing was performed with immunoSEQ multiplex PCR; in TCRdb, only in-frame clones are kept and a portion is missing. The repertoire consists of about 160,000 clones, with 70% to 80% occurring once and the leading ten covering about 0.69%. The sample comprised PBMCs. These TCRs come from a female donor in good health and CMV-seronegative.

Note on this clone: The CDR3 end shows no conserved phenylalanine or tryptophan, and so a read error is likely. The chain joins TRBV2 to TRBJ1-2; maybe TRBD1 (5 bases). The CDR3 length is 13 residues. Germline loops: CDR1 SNHLY, CDR2 FYNNEI. Trimming left V 6 bases short and J 6 bases short, with 14 bases between. The CDR3 is CASSPSGGDGYTS. Written as DNA, the CDR3 is TGTGCCAGCAGCCCATCGGGAGGGGATGGCTACACCTCC.

In its sample, this clone was seen once. V and J are TRBV9 and TRBJ1-4, with no clear D. V lost 4 bases to trimming and J lost 0 bases, with 4 bases between them. Germline V lookup: CDR1 SGDLS, CDR2 YYNGEE. The CDR3 consists of 13 residues. As DNA, the CDR3 is TGTGCCAGCAGCCAGGCAACTAATGAAAAACTGTTTTTT. This sequence encodes CASSQATNEKLFF. Based on the CDR3 plus reference TRBV9 and TRBJ1-4, the full variable domain is DSGVTQTPKHLITATGQRVTLRCSPRSGDLSVYWYQQSLDQGLQFLIQYYNGEERAKGNILERFSAQQFPDLHSELNLSSLELGDSALYFCASSQATNEKLFFGSGTQLSVL.

The chain links TRBV2 to TRBJ1-1; TRBD1 matches 7 bases. The V and J ends lost 4 bases and 6 bases, in that order; junction bases with no gene match: 8. Germline V gene sequence: CDR1 SNHLY, CDR2 FYNNEI. This CDR3 contains 14 residues. CDR3 sequence reads: CASSGQGGVAEAFF. CDR3 coding DNA: TGTGCCAGCAGTGGCCAGGGGGGTGTCGCTGAAGCTTTCTTT. The full variable domain, with the rest looked up from reference TRBV2 and TRBJ1-1, is EPEVTQTPSHQVTQMGQEVILRCVPISNHLYFYWYRQILGQKVEFLVSFYNNEISEKSEIFDDQFSVERPDGSNFTLKIRSTKLEDSAMYFCASSGQGGVAEAFFGQGTRLTVV.

The chain uses TRBV6-5 and TRBJ2-2; 7 bases align to TRBD2. This CDR3 spans 15 amino acids. The junction had 8 bases not matched to a gene; V was cut back by 5 bases and J by 5 bases. CDR1 is MNHEY, CDR2 SVGAGI, per germline. Written as DNA, the CDR3 is TGTGCCAGCAGTCCCGGACTAGTGTCAACCGGGGAGCTGTTTTTT. Translated: CASSPGLVSTGELFF.

V and J are TRBV4-3 and TRBJ2-5, with D perhaps TRBD2 (6 bases). The end of the DNA aligns better with TRBJ2-7, so the J call may be wrong. The CDR3 length is 18 residues. CDR1 LGHNA and CDR2 YSLEER come from the germline V gene. The chain's CDR3 is CASSQDRGGASPYYEQYF. The CDR3 nucleotides read TGCGCCAGCAGCCAAGATCGGGGCGGGGCCTCACCGTACTACGAGCAGTACTTC.

This clone came up once. V gene TRBV11-2 combines with J gene TRBJ2-1, with TRBD2 matching over 13 bases. The length of the CDR3 is 17 residues. Germline V gene sequence: CDR1 SGHAT, CDR2 FQNNGV. V trimming: 5 bases; J trimming: 7 bases; junction bases outside the gene matches: 11. CDR3 residues: CASSRLAGGGSWNEQFF. CDR3 DNA sequence: TGTGCCAGCAGCCGACTAGCGGGAGGAGGTAGTTGGAATGAGCAGTTCTTC.

The chain has TRBV2 and TRBJ2-5, with D unresolved. CDR1 is SNHLY and CDR2 is FYNNEI in the germline V gene. There are 11 residues in the CDR3. V was pared by 8 bases and J by 2 bases, with 6 bases between. CDR3 in amino acids: CASVQQETQYF. CDR3 in DNA: TGTGCCAGCGTCCAGCAAGAGACCCAGTACTTC.

This chain links TRBV5-1 with TRBJ2-3, with D maybe TRBD1 (6 bases). Trimming shortened V by 0 bases and J by 2 bases, and 7 bases separated the two germline ends. This CDR3 comprises 14 residues. Germline-derived CDR1 and CDR2 are SGHRS and YFSETQ. The CDR3 DNA follows: TGCGCCAGCAGCTTGGGACAGGACACAGATACGCAGTATTTT. Encoded protein: CASSLGQDTDTQYF.

The rearrangement uses TRBV5-6 and TRBJ1-4; 7 bases map to TRBD1. The germline CDR1 and CDR2 sequences are SGHDT and YYEEEE. The CDR3 covers 17 residues. J was trimmed by 3 bases and V by 3 bases; bases with no gene match: 11. CDR3 region: CASSWGTLGTANEKLFF. CDR3 DNA sequence: TGTGCCAGCAGCTGGGGAACCCTCGGGACAGCTAATGAAAAACTGTTTTTT. Complete variable domain (other parts from reference TRBV5-6 and TRBJ1-4): DAGVTQSPTHLIKTRGQQVTLRCSPKSGHDTVSWYQQALGQGPQFIFQYYEEEERQRGNFPDRFSGHQFPNYSSELNVNALLLGDSALYLCASSWGTLGTANEKLFFGSGTQLSVL.

This clone appeared once. V usage is TRBV18 and J usage is TRBJ2-7; a weak D match, TRBD2 (6 bases). Germline loops: CDR1 KGHSH, CDR2 LQKENI. The CDR3 is made up of 15 amino acids. The V end lost 3 bases, the J end lost 0 bases, and 12 bases lay between the germline ends. The CDR3 protein is CASSPMEGSSYEQYF. In DNA form, the CDR3 reads TGTGCCAGCTCACCCATGGAGGGGAGCTCCTACGAGCAGTACTTC.

The chain employs TRBV7-9 and TRBJ2-3, with unresolved D. CDR3 length equals 12 residues. Between the trimmed V and J ends, which lost 2 bases and 4 bases, there was a span of 4 bases. Germline assignment: CDR1 SEHNR and CDR2 FQNEAQ (reference sequence). CDR3 nucleotide sequence: TGTGCCAGCAGCTTATCCGCAGATACGCAGTATTTT. This gives the protein CASSLSADTQYF.

This chain connects TRBV4-1 to TRBJ2-1; 9 positions agree with TRBD2. CDR1 MGHRA and CDR2 YSYEKL come from the germline V gene. Trimming took 1 base from V and 4 from J; bases not matched to a gene: 5. The CDR3 runs 16 residues. The CDR3 coding sequence is TGCGCCAGCAGCCAAGCCGGGACTAGCCTATACAATGAGCAGTTCTTC. It translates to CASSQAGTSLYNEQFF.

The chain is built from TRBV30 and TRBJ1-4, with D possibly TRBD1 on 5 matching bases. The CDR3 has 12 residues. V was pared by 4 bases and J by 8 bases, with 11 bases between. Per the germline V gene, CDR1 is GTSNPN and CDR2 is SVGIG (reference sequence). The CDR3 region is CAWTRSGEKLFF. The CDR3 bases are TGTGCCTGGACCCGTTCAGGGGAAAAACTGTTTTTT.

The CDR3, as DNA: TGTGCCAGCTCGAAGGGGAGGGTGCAGGGCTACACCTTC. Its protein is CASSKGRVQGYTF. The gene calls are TRBV27 and TRBJ1-2, with D maybe TRBD1 (5 bases). This CDR3 spans 13 amino acids. The germline V and J ends were trimmed by 8 bases and 8 bases, with 18 bases remaining between them. The germline V gene encodes CDR1 MNHEY and CDR2 SMNVEV (reference sequence).

V and J are TRBV10-3 and TRBJ2-7; D ambiguous. The germline gives CDR1 ENHRY, CDR2 SYGVKD. The CDR3 runs 12 residues. V shed 2 bases and J shed 4 bases, with 6 bases lying between them. Here the CDR3 DNA reads TGTGCCATCAGTGAGGAAGCATACGAGCAGTACTTC. Protein sequence: CAISEEAYEQYF.